This TCR beta chain stems from a study of blood T cell repertoires in COVID-19. About the study: PBMCs, B-cell-depleted T cells, or T cells were the source of the cDNA or gDNA that made up the material.

Using immunoSEQ multiplex PCR, the repertoire was profiled, and TCRdb retains in-frame clones only, with some absent. The profile shows fewer than 40,000 clones, about 90% of them singletons. Sequencing was performed on peripheral blood. The receptor was derived from a woman aged 70 to 79 with active COVID-19.

The CDR3 loop is CASSLAGVMYQETQYF. CDR3 sequence (DNA): TGTGCCAGCAGCTTAGCCGGGGTCATGTACCAAGAGACCCAGTACTTC. The gene calls are TRBV7-9 and TRBJ2-5; D is possibly TRBD2 (5 bases). This CDR3 has 16 amino acids. The V gene lost 0 bases and the J gene lost 0 bases, with 11 bases spanning the gap. CDR1 is SEHNR, CDR2 FQNEAQ, per germline (reference sequence).